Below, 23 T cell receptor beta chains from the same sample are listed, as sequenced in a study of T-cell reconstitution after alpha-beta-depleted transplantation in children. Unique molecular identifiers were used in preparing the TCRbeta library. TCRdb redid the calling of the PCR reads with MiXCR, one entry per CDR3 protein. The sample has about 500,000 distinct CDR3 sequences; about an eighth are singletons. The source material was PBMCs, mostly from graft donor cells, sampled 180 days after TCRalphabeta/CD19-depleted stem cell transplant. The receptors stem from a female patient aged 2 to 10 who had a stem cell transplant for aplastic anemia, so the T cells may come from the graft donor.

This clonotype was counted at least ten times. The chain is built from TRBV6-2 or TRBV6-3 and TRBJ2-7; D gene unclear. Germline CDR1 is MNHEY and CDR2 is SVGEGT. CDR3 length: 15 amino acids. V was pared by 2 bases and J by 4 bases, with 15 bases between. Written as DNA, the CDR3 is TGTGCCAGCAGTTACGCCCTTGGAACTTCTTACGAGCAGTACGTC. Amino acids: CASSYALGTSYEQYV.

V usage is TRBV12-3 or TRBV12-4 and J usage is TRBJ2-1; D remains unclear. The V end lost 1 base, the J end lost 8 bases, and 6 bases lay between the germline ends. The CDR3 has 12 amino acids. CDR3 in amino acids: CASSLVDHEQFF. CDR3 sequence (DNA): TGTGCCAGCAGTTTAGTTGATCATGAGCAGTTCTTC.

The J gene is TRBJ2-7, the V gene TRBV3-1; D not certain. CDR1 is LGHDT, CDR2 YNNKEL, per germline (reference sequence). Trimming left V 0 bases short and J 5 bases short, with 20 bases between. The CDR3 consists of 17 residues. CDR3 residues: CASSQDRHNLQIHEQYF. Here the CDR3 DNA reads TGTGCCAGCAGCCAAGATCGGCACAATCTTCAGATCCACGAGCAGTACTTC.

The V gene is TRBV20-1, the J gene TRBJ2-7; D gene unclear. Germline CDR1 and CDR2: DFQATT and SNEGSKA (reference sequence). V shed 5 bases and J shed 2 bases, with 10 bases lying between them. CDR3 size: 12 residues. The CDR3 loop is CSAPRQTYEQYV. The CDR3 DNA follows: TGCAGTGCTCCAAGACAAACCTACGAGCAGTACGTC.

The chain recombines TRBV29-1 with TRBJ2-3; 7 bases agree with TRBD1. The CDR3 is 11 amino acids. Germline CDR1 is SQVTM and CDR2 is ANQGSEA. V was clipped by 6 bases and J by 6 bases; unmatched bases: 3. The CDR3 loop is CSVFRGDTQYF. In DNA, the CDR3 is TGCAGCGTCTTCAGGGGGGATACGCAGTATTTT.

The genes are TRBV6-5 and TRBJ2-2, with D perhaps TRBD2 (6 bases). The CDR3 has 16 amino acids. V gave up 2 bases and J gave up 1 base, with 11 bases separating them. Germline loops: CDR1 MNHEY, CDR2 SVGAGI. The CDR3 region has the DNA TGTGCCAGCAGTTACGGTCTAGCGCGGAACACCGGGGAGCTGTTTTTT. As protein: CASSYGLARNTGELFF.

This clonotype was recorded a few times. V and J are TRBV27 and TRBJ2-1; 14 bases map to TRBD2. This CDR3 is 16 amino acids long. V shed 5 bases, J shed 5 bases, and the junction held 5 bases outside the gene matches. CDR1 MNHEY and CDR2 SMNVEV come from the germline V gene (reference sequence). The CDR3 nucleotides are TGTGCCAGCAGTACCCGACTAGCGGGAGGGAACAATGAGCAGTTCTTC. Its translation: CASSTRLAGGNNEQFF.

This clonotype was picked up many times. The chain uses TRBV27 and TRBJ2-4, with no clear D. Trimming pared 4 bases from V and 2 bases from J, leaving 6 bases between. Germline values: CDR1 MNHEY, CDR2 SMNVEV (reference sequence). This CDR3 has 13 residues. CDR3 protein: CASSSSPKNIQYF. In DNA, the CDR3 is TGTGCCAGCAGTTCCTCACCCAAAAACATTCAGTACTTC.

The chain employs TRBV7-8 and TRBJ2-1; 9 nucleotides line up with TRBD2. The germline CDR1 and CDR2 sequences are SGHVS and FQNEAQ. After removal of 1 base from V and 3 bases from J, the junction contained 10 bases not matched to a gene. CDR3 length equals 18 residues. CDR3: CASSLGRASGELYNEQFF. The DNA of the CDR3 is TGTGCCAGCAGCTTAGGGAGGGCTAGCGGGGAACTCTACAATGAGCAGTTCTTC.

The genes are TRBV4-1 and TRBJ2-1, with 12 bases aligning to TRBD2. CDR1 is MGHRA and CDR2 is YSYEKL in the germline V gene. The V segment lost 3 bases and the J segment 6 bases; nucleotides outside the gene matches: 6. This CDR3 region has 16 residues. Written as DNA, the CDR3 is TGCGCCAGCAGCCAGTTTCCGGGACTAGCGGGCAATGAGCAGTTCTTC. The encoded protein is CASSQFPGLAGNEQFF.

CDR3: CASSTLNQPQHF. The CDR3 region has the DNA TGTGCCAGTAGTACCCTGAATCAGCCCCAGCATTTT. This sequence joins TRBV19 and TRBJ1-5; no clear D gene. V was trimmed by 4 bases and J by 4 bases, leaving 5 bases between them. CDR1 LNHDA and CDR2 SQIVND come from the germline V gene (reference sequence). This CDR3 contains 12 residues.

The DNA of the CDR3 is TGCGCCAGCACCTTATTAGGTGAGCAGTTCTTC. Its translation is CASTLLGEQFF. V is TRBV5-1 and J is TRBJ2-1; D unclear. The CDR3 consists of 11 residues. The V gene's germline CDR1 is SGHRS and CDR2 YFSETQ. Trimming removed 6 bases from V and 9 bases from J, with 10 bases in between.

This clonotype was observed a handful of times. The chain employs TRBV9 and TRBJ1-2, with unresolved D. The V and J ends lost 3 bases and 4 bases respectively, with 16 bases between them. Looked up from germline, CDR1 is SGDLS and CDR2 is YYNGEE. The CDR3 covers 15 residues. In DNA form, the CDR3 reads TGTGCCAGCAGCGCCGATGGAGGATCTGGCTATGGCTACACCTTC. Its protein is CASSADGGSGYGYTF.

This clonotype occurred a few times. The CDR3 here is CASIDLRSSPLHF. For the CDR3, the DNA is TGTGCCAGCATTGACTTGAGGAGTTCACCCCTCCACTTT. J is TRBJ1-6 and V is TRBV28, with no clear D. With 7 bases removed from V and 9 bases from J, the gap between germline ends came to 13 bases. CDR3 length: 13 amino acids. Germline CDR1 reads MDHEN; CDR2 reads SYDVKM.

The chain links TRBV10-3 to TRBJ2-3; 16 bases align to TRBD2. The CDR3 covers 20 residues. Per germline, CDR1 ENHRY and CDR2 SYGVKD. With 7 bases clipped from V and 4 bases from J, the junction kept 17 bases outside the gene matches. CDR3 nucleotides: TGTGCCATCACTCCGCGGCTTCCGGGACTAGCGGGAGGGGAGCCAGATACGCAGTATTTT. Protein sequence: CAITPRLPGLAGGEPDTQYF.

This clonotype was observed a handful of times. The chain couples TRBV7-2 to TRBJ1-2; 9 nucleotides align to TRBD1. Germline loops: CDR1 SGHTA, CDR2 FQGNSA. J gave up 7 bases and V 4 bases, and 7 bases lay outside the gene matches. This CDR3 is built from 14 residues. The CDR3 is CASSSIGTGPGYTF. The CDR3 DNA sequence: TGTGCCAGCAGCTCCATTGGGACAGGGCCTGGCTACACCTTC.

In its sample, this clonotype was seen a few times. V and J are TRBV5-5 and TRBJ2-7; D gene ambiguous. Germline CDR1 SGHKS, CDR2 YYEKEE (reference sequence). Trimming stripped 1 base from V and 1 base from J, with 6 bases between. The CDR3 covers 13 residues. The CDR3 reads CASSLWASYEQYF. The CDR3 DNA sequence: TGTGCCAGCAGCTTGTGGGCATCCTACGAGCAGTACTTC.

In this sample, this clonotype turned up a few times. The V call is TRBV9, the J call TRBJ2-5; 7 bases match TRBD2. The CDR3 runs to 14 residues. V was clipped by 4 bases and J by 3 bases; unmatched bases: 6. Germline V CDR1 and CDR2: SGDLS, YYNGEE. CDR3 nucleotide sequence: TGTGCCAGCAGCCCGGGGGGAGCAGAAGAGACCCAGTACTTC. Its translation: CASSPGGAEETQYF.

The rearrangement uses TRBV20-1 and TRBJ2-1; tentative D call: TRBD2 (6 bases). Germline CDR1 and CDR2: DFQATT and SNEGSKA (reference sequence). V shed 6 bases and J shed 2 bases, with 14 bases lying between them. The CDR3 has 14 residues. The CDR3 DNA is TGCAGTGCCCCTGAGGGGAGGCCCTACAATGAGCAGTTCTTC. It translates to CSAPEGRPYNEQFF.

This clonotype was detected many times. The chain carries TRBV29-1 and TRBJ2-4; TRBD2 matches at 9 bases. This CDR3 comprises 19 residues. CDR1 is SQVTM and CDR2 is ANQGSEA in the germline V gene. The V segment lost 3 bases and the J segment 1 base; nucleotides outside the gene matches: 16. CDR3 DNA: TGCAGCGTTGAGGGGAACGGCGGGAGGGCCACCCGGGCCAAAAACATTCAGTACTTC. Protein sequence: CSVEGNGGRATRAKNIQYF.

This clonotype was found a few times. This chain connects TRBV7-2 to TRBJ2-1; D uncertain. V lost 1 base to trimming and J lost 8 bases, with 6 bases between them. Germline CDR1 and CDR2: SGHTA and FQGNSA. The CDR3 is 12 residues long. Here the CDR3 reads CASSLVSYEQFF. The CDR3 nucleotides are TGTGCCAGCAGCTTAGTTTCCTATGAGCAGTTCTTC.

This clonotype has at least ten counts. CDR3 coding DNA: TGCAGCGTCGTAAAGGGCGAGCGGTATCCTGAAGCTTTCTTT. Amino acids: CSVVKGERYPEAFF. The chain links TRBV29-1 to TRBJ1-1; D call uncertain. Between the trimmed V and J ends, which lost 6 bases and 6 bases, there was a span of 20 bases. This CDR3 has 14 amino acids. CDR1 is SQVTM and CDR2 is ANQGSEA in the germline V gene. The full variable domain, completed using reference TRBV29-1 and TRBJ1-1, is SAVISQKPSRDICQRGTSLTIQCQVDSQVTMMFWYRQQPGQSLTLIATANQGSEATYESGFVIDKFPISRPNLTFSTLTVSNMSPEDSSIYLCSVVKGERYPEAFFGQGTRLTVV.

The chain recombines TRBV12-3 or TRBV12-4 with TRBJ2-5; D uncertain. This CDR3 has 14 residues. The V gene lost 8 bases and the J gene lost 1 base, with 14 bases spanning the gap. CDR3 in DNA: TGTGCCAGCCGAGGACGGACCACCCAAGAGACCCAGTACTTC. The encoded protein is CASRGRTTQETQYF.